Below, 16 T cell receptor beta chains from the same sample are listed, as sequenced in a study of early T cells in non-severe SARS-CoV-2 infection. TCRdb used MiXCR to reprocess the 5' RACE reads, holding one entry per CDR3 protein. Counted here are 74,000 or so distinct CDR3 sequences, around a tenth occurring once; the ten biggest clones make up 3.5% to 4%. Sequenced input: whole blood. These receptor sequences come from an adult who was a healthcare worker with PCR-confirmed SARS-CoV-2 infection or an uninfected control (not recorded which).

This clonotype was seen more than once but under ten times. The chain couples TRBV2 to TRBJ2-5; D is uncertain. This CDR3 has 14 residues. V was cut by 4 bases and J by 2 bases, with 11 bases left in between. In germline, CDR1 is SNHLY, CDR2 FYNNEI. The CDR3 spells CASSVSQQQETQYF. CDR3 sequence (DNA): TGTGCCAGCAGTGTATCCCAACAGCAAGAGACCCAGTACTTC.

The V and J genes are TRBV7-2 and TRBJ2-7; D is possibly TRBD1 or TRBD2 (5 bases each). Trimming cost V 2 bases and J 3 bases, with 11 bases left between them. The germline V gene encodes CDR1 SGHTA and CDR2 FQGNSA. The CDR3 has 14 residues. CDR3 nucleotide sequence: TGTGCCAGCAGCTTAAGTCCGGGGCTCTACGAGCAGTACTTC. Its translation is CASSLSPGLYEQYF.

The chain couples TRBV5-4 to TRBJ2-3; no reliable D call. CDR1 is SGHNT, CDR2 YYREEE, per germline (reference sequence). Trimming took 3 bases from V and 6 from J, leaving 17 bases between them. The CDR3 contains 15 residues. CDR3 in amino acids: CASSWSGPTIDTQYF. CDR3 nucleotide sequence: TGTGCCAGCAGCTGGAGTGGCCCAACGATTGATACGCAGTATTTT.

The genes are TRBV27 and TRBJ2-1; TRBD2 aligns across 14 bases. This CDR3 has 14 residues. Unmatched junction bases numbered 8, after V lost 10 bases and J lost 9 bases. The germline gives CDR1 MNHEY, CDR2 SMNVEV (reference sequence). The CDR3 nucleotides read TGTGCCACCGCGACTAGCGGGGGGGCCACTGAGCAGTTCTTC. Protein: CATATSGGATEQFF.

At least ten counts were recorded for this clonotype. V and J are TRBV9 and TRBJ2-3, with TRBD2 as a possible D gene (6 bases). V dropped 7 bases and J dropped 0 bases, with 15 bases sitting between them. CDR1 and CDR2 (germline): SGDLS, YYNGEE. The CDR3 has 15 residues. The DNA for the CDR3 is TGTGCCAGCGCTCTCTCCGCGGGGAGCACAGATACGCAGTATTTT. Protein sequence: CASALSAGSTDTQYF. The full variable domain, rest sourced from reference TRBV9 and TRBJ2-3, is DSGVTQTPKHLITATGQRVTLRCSPRSGDLSVYWYQQSLDQGLQFLIQYYNGEERAKGNILERFSAQQFPDLHSELNLSSLELGDSALYFCASALSAGSTDTQYFGPGTRLTVL.

The chain couples TRBV7-2 to TRBJ2-5, with D perhaps given as TRBD1 or TRBD2 (5 bases each). The length of the CDR3 is 15 residues. The V end lost 6 bases, the J end lost 4 bases, and 18 bases lay between the germline ends. The germline V gene has CDR1 SGHTA and CDR2 FQGNSA. The CDR3 DNA reads TGTGCCAGCAGTCCCAATACCGTGGGGGTAGAGACCCAGTACTTC. Translation: CASSPNTVGVETQYF.

This clonotype was picked up many times. J is TRBJ2-3 and V is TRBV6-1, with D possibly TRBD1 on 5 matching bases. Germline CDR1 and CDR2: MNHNS and SASEGT. The V end lost 4 bases, the J end lost 3 bases, and 14 bases lay between the germline ends. CDR3 length: 15 amino acids. CDR3 in amino acids: CASSGPRQRTDTQYF. CDR3 DNA sequence: TGTGCCAGCAGTGGCCCGAGACAGAGGACAGATACGCAGTATTTT.

The rearrangement joins TRBV12-3 or TRBV12-4 to TRBJ2-7; D possibly corresponds to TRBD1 (5 bases). The CDR3 contains 13 residues. Trimming took off 3 bases at V and 6 bases at J, with 12 bases between the two ends. The CDR3 DNA reads TGTGCCAGCAGTTTGGGCAGGGCTACCGAGCAGTACTTC. Translation gives CASSLGRATEQYF.

The V call is TRBV5-8, the J call TRBJ2-7, with D hard to call. This CDR3 is built from 12 residues. The V end was cut by 4 bases, the J end by 3 bases, with 8 bases between. CDR1 is SGHTS, CDR2 YDEGEE, per germline. In DNA form, the CDR3 reads TGTGCCAGCAGCCCGGACGACTACGAGCAGTACTTC. Its translation: CASSPDDYEQYF.

The V and J genes are TRBV7-9 and TRBJ2-3, with 10 bases fitting TRBD2. The CDR3 consists of 16 residues. Trimming removed 7 bases from V and 0 bases from J; junction bases left unmatched: 7. From germline, CDR1 is SEHNR and CDR2 FQNEAQ (reference sequence). CDR3 amino acids: CASTRRGLASTDTQYF. The CDR3 region has the DNA TGTGCCAGCACCCGGCGGGGACTAGCGAGCACAGATACGCAGTATTTT. The full variable domain, with the rest looked up from reference TRBV7-9 and TRBJ2-3, is DTGVSQNPRHKITKRGQNVTFRCDPISEHNRLYWYRQTLGQGPEFLTYFQNEAQLEKSRLLSDRFSAERPKGSFSTLEIQRTEQGDSAMYLCASTRRGLASTDTQYFGPGTRLTVL.

This clonotype was detected a few times. V gene TRBV6-5 combines with J gene TRBJ2-5; D is perhaps TRBD1 or TRBD2 (5 bases each). V was clipped by 6 bases and J by 4 bases, with 21 bases between them. The CDR3 has 16 residues. CDR1 is MNHEY and CDR2 is SVGAGI in the germline V gene. This chain's CDR3 is CASRLNPGTRGETQYF. The CDR3 bases are TGTGCCAGCAGACTCAACCCCGGGACCCGTGGAGAGACCCAGTACTTC.

This clonotype has more than one count but fewer than ten. This chain uses TRBV29-1 with TRBJ2-3; D is perhaps TRBD2 (7 bases). Germline CDR1 reads SQVTM; CDR2 reads ANQGSEA. The CDR3 is 13 residues long. V lost 6 bases and J 0 bases, leaving 10 bases between the germline ends. CDR3 sequence reads: CSVGGASTDTQYF. CDR3 coding DNA: TGCAGCGTAGGGGGGGCCAGCACAGATACGCAGTATTTT.

This clonotype was seen at least ten times. This chain connects TRBV29-1 to TRBJ2-1, with D perhaps matching TRBD2 (6 bases). Germline V gene sequence: CDR1 SQVTM, CDR2 ANQGSEA. CDR3 length: 14 amino acids. V lost 5 bases to trimming and J lost 6 bases, with 17 bases between them. CDR3 in DNA: TGCAGCGTTTTTCCTAGGCTAGCGCCCAATGAGCAGTTCTTC. Its translation: CSVFPRLAPNEQFF.

A note on this clonotype: Given a much more abundant clone one base away, this may be a read error. The V and J genes are TRBV7-9 and TRBJ2-7; D could derive from TRBD1 or TRBD2 (5 bases each). CDR3 length equals 12 residues. The germline CDR1 and CDR2 sequences are SEHNR and FQNEAQ (reference sequence). V was clipped by 4 bases and J by 4 bases, with 8 bases between them. CDR3 sequence (DNA): TGTGCCAGCAGCTGGGACGAATACGAGCAGTACTTC. Amino acid sequence: CASSWDEYEQYF. Complete variable domain (other parts from reference TRBV7-9 and TRBJ2-7): DTGVSQNPRHKITKRGQNVTFRCDPISEHNRLYWYRQTLGQGPEFLTYFQNEAQLEKSRLLSDRFSAERPKGSFSTLEIQRTEQGDSAMYLCASSWDEYEQYFGPGTRLTVT.

This clonotype has only a few counts. V is TRBV10-2 and J is TRBJ2-3, with 7 bases fitting TRBD1. CDR1 is WSHSY, CDR2 SAAADI, per germline. This CDR3 has 15 amino acids. Trimming took 7 bases from V and 0 from J; bases not matched to a gene: 7. The CDR3 region is CASTPDRTSTDTQYF. The CDR3 nucleotides are TGCGCCAGCACCCCGGACAGGACTAGCACAGATACGCAGTATTTT.

The rearrangement joins TRBV5-1 to TRBJ2-5, with D possibly being TRBD1 (7 bases). Looked up from germline, CDR1 is SGHRS and CDR2 is YFSETQ. Trimming took off 5 bases at V and 4 bases at J, with 15 bases between the two ends. The CDR3 loop spans 14 amino acids. The CDR3 region has the DNA TGCGCCAGCAGGGATCCAGGGGGGAGAGAGACCCAGTACTTC. This translates into CASRDPGGRETQYF.